Listed below are T cell receptor beta chains from one sample, sequenced in a study of identical twins. TCRdb itself ran the 5' RACE reads through MiXCR, one entry per CDR3 protein. The sample has about 100,000 distinct CDR3 sequences, roughly 6% seen once. Sequencing was done on a sample of memory T cells sorted from blood. These receptors originate from a woman between 45 and 60 years old in good health. The CDR3 runs from the conserved cysteine through the conserved F or W. D genes are given only for firm matches. Size tells how often a clone was seen (once, few, many) or the class of an expanded clone, and some rows leave it out.

j_gene: TRBJ1-5; v_gene: TRBV12-3/TRBV12-4; abundance: many; d_gene: .; CDR3nt: TGTGCCAGCAGTTTCTCGGGAAACCAGCCCCAGCATTTT; CDR3aa: CASSFSGNQPQHF
j_gene: TRBJ2-1; v_gene: TRBV6-1; abundance: many; d_gene: .; CDR3nt: TGTGCCAGCCCCTCAGACACCTACAATGAGCAGTTCTTC; CDR3aa: CASPSDTYNEQFF
j_gene: TRBJ2-1; v_gene: TRBV5-4; abundance: few; d_gene: TRBD1; CDR3nt: TGTGCCAGCAGCGATGACAGGGGGGTCTACAATGAGCAGTTCTTC; CDR3aa: CASSDDRGVYNEQFF
j_gene: TRBJ2-5; v_gene: TRBV29-1; abundance: many; d_gene: .; CDR3nt: TGCAGCGTTCCGGACAGCACTCAAGAGACCCAGTACTTC; CDR3aa: CSVPDSTQETQYF
j_gene: TRBJ2-1; v_gene: TRBV5-6; abundance: many; d_gene: TRBD2; CDR3nt: TGTGCCAGCAGATTTCTCACTAGCGGAACCAACAATGAGCAGTTCTTC; CDR3aa: CASRFLTSGTNNEQFF
j_gene: TRBJ1-2; v_gene: TRBV5-1; abundance: few; d_gene: TRBD1; CDR3nt: TGCGCCAGCAGCTCAGGGACGGCAGGGGGAGGCTATGGCTACACCTTC; CDR3aa: CASSSGTAGGGYGYTF
j_gene: TRBJ2-5; v_gene: TRBV24-1; abundance: many; d_gene: .; CDR3nt: TGTGCCACCAGTGATTTAGGGAGTTGGTACTTC; CDR3aa: CATSDLGSWYF
j_gene: TRBJ2-3; v_gene: TRBV7-2; abundance: many; d_gene: TRBD2; CDR3nt: TGTGCCAGCAGCTTATCGGGAGGGCCAGATACGCAGTATTTT; CDR3aa: CASSLSGGPDTQYF
j_gene: TRBJ2-5; v_gene: TRBV10-2; abundance: few; d_gene: .; CDR3nt: TGCGCCAGCAGTGAGGATCGCCTAACGACCCAGTACTTC; CDR3aa: CASSEDRLTTQYF
j_gene: TRBJ2-7; v_gene: TRBV20-1; abundance: many; d_gene: TRBD2; CDR3nt: TGCAGTGCTAGCCGGACTAGCGGGAGAGGGTTAAACGAGCAGTACTTC; CDR3aa: CSASRTSGRGLNEQYF
j_gene: TRBJ2-5; v_gene: TRBV3-1; abundance: .; d_gene: TRBD2; CDR3nt: TGTGCCAGCAGCCAAGCGGGGACTAGCGGGTCCCAAGAGACCCAGTACTTC; CDR3aa: CASSQAGTSGSQETQYF
j_gene: TRBJ2-2; v_gene: TRBV6-6; abundance: few; d_gene: .; CDR3nt: TGTGCCAGCAGCCGGACGGGGAACACCGGGGAGCTGTTTTTT; CDR3aa: CASSRTGNTGELFF
j_gene: TRBJ1-1; v_gene: TRBV20-1; abundance: few; d_gene: .; CDR3nt: TGCAGTGCTAGCCATTCCGAACGTGAAGCTTTCTTT; CDR3aa: CSASHSEREAFF
j_gene: TRBJ2-7; v_gene: TRBV5-4; abundance: many; d_gene: TRBD1; CDR3nt: TGTGCCAGCAGCTTGGCCCGACAGGGGGCCCACGAGCAGTACTTC; CDR3aa: CASSLARQGAHEQYF
j_gene: TRBJ1-4; v_gene: TRBV5-1; abundance: many; d_gene: .; CDR3nt: TGCGCCAGCAGCTTCGGCAGGGGCCTGAATGAAAAACTGTTTTTT; CDR3aa: CASSFGRGLNEKLFF
j_gene: TRBJ2-3; v_gene: TRBV5-1; abundance: many; d_gene: .; CDR3nt: TGCGCCAGCAGCTTGGGGGCTAGCATAGATACGCAGTATTTT; CDR3aa: CASSLGASIDTQYF
j_gene: TRBJ2-3; v_gene: TRBV20-1; abundance: many; d_gene: TRBD2; CDR3nt: TGCAGTGTGCGGGAGTCCACAGATACGCAGTATTTT; CDR3aa: CSVRESTDTQYF
j_gene: TRBJ2-1; v_gene: TRBV11-2; abundance: many; d_gene: .; CDR3nt: TGTGCCAGCAGGGCTCCGGGACCCACTAACAATGAGCAGTTCTTC; CDR3aa: CASRAPGPTNNEQFF
j_gene: TRBJ1-4; v_gene: TRBV28; abundance: many; d_gene: .; CDR3nt: TGTGCCAGCAGTTTATTGGGGGGAAAACTGTTTTTT; CDR3aa: CASSLLGGKLFF
j_gene: TRBJ1-6; v_gene: TRBV30; abundance: many; d_gene: .; CDR3nt: TGTGCCTGGAGTGCCTCTCGTAATTCACCCCTCCACTTT; CDR3aa: CAWSASRNSPLHF
j_gene: TRBJ2-7; v_gene: TRBV7-9; abundance: many; d_gene: TRBD2; CDR3nt: TGTGCCAGCAGCTTAACCGGGAGGGCCGATTACGAGCAGTACTTC; CDR3aa: CASSLTGRADYEQYF
j_gene: TRBJ2-7; v_gene: TRBV7-9; abundance: few; d_gene: .; CDR3nt: TGTGCCAGCAGTTCAGTGGAACTGCTCGAGCAGTACTTC; CDR3aa: CASSSVELLEQYF
j_gene: TRBJ1-1; v_gene: TRBV5-6; abundance: many; d_gene: TRBD1; CDR3nt: TGTGCCAGCAGCTCTTGGGACAGCATGAACACTGAAGCTTTCTTT; CDR3aa: CASSSWDSMNTEAFF
j_gene: TRBJ2-5; v_gene: TRBV12-3/TRBV12-4; abundance: few; d_gene: TRBD1; CDR3nt: TGTGCCAGCAGTGCCGGGACAGGGGGGCAAGAGACCCAGTACTTC; CDR3aa: CASSAGTGGQETQYF
j_gene: TRBJ2-1; v_gene: TRBV24-1; abundance: many; d_gene: TRBD1; CDR3nt: TGTGCCACCAGTGACTCGGGACAGGGGGCTTGGGATGAGCAGTTCTTC; CDR3aa: CATSDSGQGAWDEQFF
j_gene: TRBJ1-5; v_gene: TRBV7-9; abundance: many; d_gene: .; CDR3nt: TGTGCCAGCACCCCTAGGGGACAAAAGAATCAGCCCCAGCATTTT; CDR3aa: CASTPRGQKNQPQHF
j_gene: TRBJ2-6; v_gene: TRBV27; abundance: few; d_gene: TRBD1; CDR3nt: TGTGCCAGCACCACAGACAGGGCTCCTGGGGCCAACGTCCTGACTTTC; CDR3aa: CASTTDRAPGANVLTF
j_gene: TRBJ2-3; v_gene: TRBV12-3/TRBV12-4; abundance: many; d_gene: .; CDR3nt: TGTGCCAGCGGTTTTCGCACAGATACGCAGTATTTT; CDR3aa: CASGFRTDTQYF
j_gene: TRBJ2-3; v_gene: TRBV19; abundance: few; d_gene: .; CDR3nt: TGTGCCAGTAGTGTCCGATCGAGGGCGAGCACAGATACGCAGTATTTT; CDR3aa: CASSVRSRASTDTQYF
j_gene: TRBJ2-1; v_gene: TRBV19; abundance: many; d_gene: .; CDR3nt: TGTGCCAGTAGTATGAAGGGGACTTCCAGTGAGCAGTTCTTC; CDR3aa: CASSMKGTSSEQFF
j_gene: TRBJ2-1; v_gene: TRBV2; abundance: many; d_gene: TRBD2; CDR3nt: TGTGCCAGCAGTAGGCCCAGCGGGAGCTCCTACAATGAGCAGTTCTTC; CDR3aa: CASSRPSGSSYNEQFF
j_gene: TRBJ1-5; v_gene: TRBV27; abundance: .; d_gene: .; CDR3nt: TGTGCCAGCCAACCTGAGACAGGCCGCAATCAGCCCCAGCATTTT; CDR3aa: CASQPETGRNQPQHF
j_gene: TRBJ1-1; v_gene: TRBV10-3; abundance: many; d_gene: .; CDR3nt: TGTGCCATCAGTGAGTCCGGGACACCTAACACTGAAGCTTTCTTT; CDR3aa: CAISESGTPNTEAFF
j_gene: TRBJ2-3; v_gene: TRBV18; abundance: .; d_gene: TRBD2; CDR3nt: TGTGCCAGCTCACCACCGAGAATCAGCGGGAGGGTGACAGATACGCAGTATTTT; CDR3aa: CASSPPRISGRVTDTQYF
j_gene: TRBJ2-3; v_gene: TRBV19; abundance: many; d_gene: .; CDR3nt: TGTGCCAGTAACGGCCTCGGAGCGAATACGCAGTATTTT; CDR3aa: CASNGLGANTQYF
j_gene: TRBJ2-7; v_gene: TRBV5-6; abundance: many; d_gene: TRBD2; CDR3nt: TGTGCCAGCAGCCCTGGACTAGCGGGAGGGCGGGGCTCCTACGAGCAGTACTTC; CDR3aa: CASSPGLAGGRGSYEQYF
j_gene: TRBJ1-5; v_gene: TRBV9; abundance: many; d_gene: .; CDR3nt: TGTGCCAGCAGCGTAGACGTTAATAGCAATCAGCCCCAGCATTTT; CDR3aa: CASSVDVNSNQPQHF
j_gene: TRBJ1-2; v_gene: TRBV20-1; abundance: many; d_gene: .; CDR3nt: TGCAGTGCTAGTAACTTCGAGACTGGCTACACCTTC; CDR3aa: CSASNFETGYTF
j_gene: TRBJ2-1; v_gene: TRBV12-3/TRBV12-4; abundance: many; d_gene: .; CDR3nt: TGTGCCAGCAGTCGTCCCTCGGATCGCGGGCAGTTCTTC; CDR3aa: CASSRPSDRGQFF
j_gene: TRBJ2-1; v_gene: TRBV7-8; abundance: few; d_gene: TRBD2; CDR3nt: TGTGCCAGCAGCTCCGACCCAGGACTAGTTTTTTCCTACAATGAGCAGTTCTTC; CDR3aa: CASSSDPGLVFSYNEQFF
j_gene: TRBJ2-3; v_gene: TRBV12-3/TRBV12-4; abundance: many; d_gene: .; CDR3nt: TGTGCCAGCAGTTTTGTAGGAGGGGTCGATACGCAGTATTTT; CDR3aa: CASSFVGGVDTQYF